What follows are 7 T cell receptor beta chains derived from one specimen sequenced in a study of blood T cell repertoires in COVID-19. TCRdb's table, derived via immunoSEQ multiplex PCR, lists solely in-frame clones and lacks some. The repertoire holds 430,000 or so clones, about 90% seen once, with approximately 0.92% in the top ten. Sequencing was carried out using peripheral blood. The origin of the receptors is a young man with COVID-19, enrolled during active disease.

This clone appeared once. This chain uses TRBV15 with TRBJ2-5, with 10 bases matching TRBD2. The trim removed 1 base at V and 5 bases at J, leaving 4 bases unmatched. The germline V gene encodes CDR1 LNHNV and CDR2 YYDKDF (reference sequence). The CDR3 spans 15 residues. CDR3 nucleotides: TGTGCCACCAGCAGAGTAGCGGGGGGATCGGAGACCCAGTACTTC. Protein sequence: CATSRVAGGSETQYF.

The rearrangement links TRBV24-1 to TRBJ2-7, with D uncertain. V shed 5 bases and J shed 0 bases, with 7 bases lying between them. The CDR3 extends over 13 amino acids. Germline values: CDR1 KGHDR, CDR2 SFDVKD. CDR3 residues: CATSGSSSYEQYF. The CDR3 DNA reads TGTGCCACCAGTGGGTCTAGCTCCTACGAGCAGTACTTC.

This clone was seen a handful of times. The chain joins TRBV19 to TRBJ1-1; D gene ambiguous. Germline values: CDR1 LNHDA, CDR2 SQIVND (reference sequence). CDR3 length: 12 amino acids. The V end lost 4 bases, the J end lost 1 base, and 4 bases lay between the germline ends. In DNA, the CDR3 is TGTGCCAGTAGTACAGGGAACACTGAAGCTTTCTTT. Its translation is CASSTGNTEAFF.

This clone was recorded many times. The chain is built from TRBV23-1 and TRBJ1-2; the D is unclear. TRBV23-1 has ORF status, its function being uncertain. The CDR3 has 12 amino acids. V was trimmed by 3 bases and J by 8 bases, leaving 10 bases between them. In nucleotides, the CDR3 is TGCGCCAGCAGTCAGATTTCGCAGGGCTACACCTTC. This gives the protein CASSQISQGYTF.

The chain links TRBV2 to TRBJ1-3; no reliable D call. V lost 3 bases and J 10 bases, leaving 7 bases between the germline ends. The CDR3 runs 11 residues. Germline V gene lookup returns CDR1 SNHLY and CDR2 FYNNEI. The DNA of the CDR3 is TGTGCCAGCAGTGACAGAGGGACCATATATTTT. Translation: CASSDRGTIYF.

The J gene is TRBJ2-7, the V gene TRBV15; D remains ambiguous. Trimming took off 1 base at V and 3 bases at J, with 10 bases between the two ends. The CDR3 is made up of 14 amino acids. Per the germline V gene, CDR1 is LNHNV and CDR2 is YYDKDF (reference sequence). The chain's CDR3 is CATSRAVGGYEQYF. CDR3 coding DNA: TGTGCCACCAGCAGAGCGGTCGGCGGCTACGAGCAGTACTTC.

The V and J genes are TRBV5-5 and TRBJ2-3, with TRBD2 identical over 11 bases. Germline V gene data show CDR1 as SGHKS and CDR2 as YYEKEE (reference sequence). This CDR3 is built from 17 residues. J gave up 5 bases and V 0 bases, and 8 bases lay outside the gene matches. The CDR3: CASSLVVAGGPRDTQYF. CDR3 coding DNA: TGTGCCAGCAGCTTGGTAGTAGCGGGAGGGCCGCGAGATACGCAGTATTTT.